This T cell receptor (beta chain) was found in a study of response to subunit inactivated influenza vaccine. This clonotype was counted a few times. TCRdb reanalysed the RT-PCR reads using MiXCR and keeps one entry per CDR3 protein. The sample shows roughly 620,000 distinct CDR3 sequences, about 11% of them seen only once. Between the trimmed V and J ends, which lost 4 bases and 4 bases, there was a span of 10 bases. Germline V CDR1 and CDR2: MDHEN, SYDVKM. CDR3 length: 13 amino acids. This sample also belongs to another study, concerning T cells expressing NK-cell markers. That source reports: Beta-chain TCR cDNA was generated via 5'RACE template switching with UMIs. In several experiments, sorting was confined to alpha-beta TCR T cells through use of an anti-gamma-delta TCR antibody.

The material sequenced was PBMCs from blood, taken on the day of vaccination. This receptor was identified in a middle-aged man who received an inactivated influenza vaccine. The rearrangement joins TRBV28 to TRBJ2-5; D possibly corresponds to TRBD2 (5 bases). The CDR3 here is CASSWRQSETQYF. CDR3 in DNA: TGTGCCAGCAGTTGGAGGCAGTCAGAGACCCAGTACTTC.